One and the same sample provided the 8 T cell receptor beta chains below, sequenced in a study of blood T cell repertoires in COVID-19. Produced via immunoSEQ multiplex PCR; TCRdb's table is partial and in-frame only. The sample holds under 110,000 clones, over 65% seen once. The specimen sequenced was peripheral blood. The origin of the receptors is an elderly man with COVID-19, enrolled during active disease.

The V and J genes are TRBV3-1 (or the pseudogene TRBV3-2) and TRBJ2-2, with 11 bases fitting TRBD2. The germline V gene encodes CDR1 LGHDT and CDR2 YNNKEL (reference sequence). J was trimmed by 1 base and V by 2 bases; bases with no gene match: 0. The CDR3 totals 16 residues. Here the CDR3 reads CASSQTSGRNTGELFF. The DNA of the CDR3 is TGTGCCAGCAGCCAAACTAGCGGGAGGAACACCGGGGAGCTGTTTTTT.

The chain recombines TRBV7-2 with TRBJ2-3; the match to TRBD2 covers 9 bases. CDR1 is SGHTA, CDR2 FQGNSA, per germline. With V trimmed by 2 bases and J by 0 bases, 6 bases remained unmatched. The CDR3 loop spans 17 amino acids. The CDR3 DNA is TGTGCCAGCAGCTTACAAGCGGGAGGCCGCAGCACAGATACGCAGTATTTT. Translation: CASSLQAGGRSTDTQYF.

The chain uses TRBV28 and TRBJ2-6; D is ambiguous. There are 15 residues in the CDR3. CDR1 is MDHEN and CDR2 is SYDVKM in the germline V gene. Trimming took off 5 bases at V and 0 bases at J, with 8 bases between the two ends. The CDR3 loop is CASSPRGSGANVLTF. The CDR3 DNA follows: TGTGCCAGCAGTCCGCGAGGCTCTGGGGCCAACGTCCTGACTTTC.

The CDR3 DNA is TGTGCCAGCAGCTTAGAAGGGGGCAATGAGCAGTTCTTC. The encoded protein is CASSLEGGNEQFF. The gene calls are TRBV11-3 and TRBJ2-1; a possible D gene is TRBD1 (6 bases). This CDR3 has 13 amino acids. V was cut by 0 bases and J by 6 bases, with 6 bases left in between. Germline V CDR1 and CDR2: SGHNT, YENEEA.

V usage is TRBV7-2 and J usage is TRBJ2-1, with D perhaps matching TRBD2 (5 bases). Looked up from germline, CDR1 is SGHTA and CDR2 is FQGNSA. The CDR3 has 14 residues. V was trimmed by 4 bases and J by 5 bases, leaving 12 bases between them. CDR3 nucleotide sequence: TGTGCCAGCAGCTCACGTCGGGGAAACAATGAGCAGTTCTTC. This gives the protein CASSSRRGNNEQFF.

CDR3 protein: CASSPGQGPSYEQYF. The DNA for the CDR3 is TGTGCCAGTAGTCCGGGACAGGGACCCTCCTACGAGCAGTACTTC. V usage is TRBV19 and J usage is TRBJ2-7; 9 bases align to TRBD1. This CDR3 is 15 amino acids long. CDR1 is LNHDA, CDR2 SQIVND, per germline (reference sequence). V trimming: 5 bases; J trimming: 0 bases; junction bases outside the gene matches: 5.

The J gene is TRBJ2-5, the V gene TRBV7-2; D possibly corresponds to TRBD2 (6 bases). CDR1 SGHTA and CDR2 FQGNSA come from the germline V gene. The V end lost 0 bases, the J end lost 5 bases, and 16 bases lay between the germline ends. The CDR3 contains 16 residues. In DNA form, the CDR3 reads TGTGCCAGCAGCTTAGCCCCTCTTGCGGCGGGGGAGACCCAGTACTTC. This codes for CASSLAPLAAGETQYF.

This chain connects TRBV5-4 to TRBJ2-1, with 12 nucleotides matching TRBD2. Germline V gene lookup returns CDR1 SGHNT and CDR2 YYREEE (reference sequence). Trimming cost V 1 base and J 8 bases; bases outside gene matches: 4. The CDR3 has 15 residues. The CDR3 protein is CASSLRLAGADEQFF. The CDR3 bases are TGTGCCAGCAGCTTGAGACTAGCGGGAGCGGATGAGCAGTTCTTC.